A selection of T cell receptor beta chains follows, all from one sample in a study of T cell changes during pregnancy in multiple sclerosis. Here immunoSEQ multiplex PCR was the method, and the copy in TCRdb shows in-frame clones only, minus some. Of fewer than 12,000 clones detected, about 89% appear once; the ten largest clones hold about 5.1%. The input for sequencing was CD8+ T cells from peripheral blood mononuclear cells, taken in the first trimester of pregnancy. The source of these receptors is a female donor in good health, enrolled as a control in a pregnancy study. The conserved cysteine and the conserved F or W are not part of the CDR3 here. Each record gives: D gene, V gene, J gene, CDR3 protein. A D gene is named only where the DNA matches it firmly.

TRBD2	TRBV19	TRBJ2-1	ASRTSGGFYNEQF
TRBD2	TRBV4-1	TRBJ2-6	ASSQDLFGLAGPSGANVLT
-	TRBV11-3	TRBJ2-1	ASSLGFGEKANEQF
-	TRBV27	TRBJ2-1	ASSSGGGVYNEQF
TRBD1	TRBV7-2	TRBJ1-5	ASSSRGRGNQPQH
TRBD1	TRBV6-1	TRBJ1-6	ASSVPTGQGENSPLH
TRBD1	TRBV9	TRBJ1-1	ASSFQTGVDTEAF
-	TRBV6-6	TRBJ1-4	ASSLKSEKLF
-	TRBV7-2	TRBJ1-1	ASSLGGVDTEAF
-	TRBV6-1	TRBJ2-7	ASSDRGGLGEQY
-	TRBV19	TRBJ1-1	ASKDPRGVNTEAF
TRBD2	TRBV6-4	TRBJ2-5	ASSDSSGGQETQY
-	TRBV10-3	TRBJ1-3	AISVPTRTQSTGNTIY
-	TRBV4-2	TRBJ2-1	ASSQARGEQF
TRBD1	TRBV6-4	TRBJ1-6	ASSDSRDRASPLH
TRBD1	TRBV9	TRBJ2-7	ASSPQDRGYEQY
-	TRBV4-2	TRBJ1-4	ASSQDGQSNEKLF
TRBD1	TRBV4-3	TRBJ2-7	ASSQGQGAYYEQY
TRBD1	TRBV7-9	TRBJ1-2	ASSDSLAGGKDYT
-	TRBV5-6	TRBJ1-5	ASSQYRTVGYQPQH
-	TRBV7-9	TRBJ2-6	ASSIGQPSGANVLT
-	TRBV5-6	TRBJ2-7	ASSLAGSYEQY
TRBD1	TRBV29-1	TRBJ2-7	SVEGDRQYEQY
TRBD1	TRBV2	TRBJ1-1	ASIRDRATEAF
-	TRBV4-1	TRBJ1-1	ASSQVNTEAF
TRBD1	TRBV5-1	TRBJ2-4	ASSLGTGTALAKNIQY
TRBD2	TRBV7-8	TRBJ2-3	ASSFKLLAGMPSTDTQY
TRBD1	TRBV6-4	TRBJ1-1	AGADRVLNTEAF
-	TRBV5-1	TRBJ1-2	ASSLEQGYGYT
TRBD2	TRBV6-4	TRBJ2-2	ASSDSAGGPGELF
TRBD1	TRBV5-1	TRBJ1-2	ASSSGTGGHGYT
-	TRBV6-6	TRBJ1-3	ASRQDSGNTIY
TRBD2	TRBV7-2	TRBJ2-1	ASSLLADEQF
TRBD2	TRBV5-4	TRBJ2-7	ASSLSGLAGGEEQY
-	TRBV6-4	TRBJ1-1	ASSDSEGSEAF
-	TRBV7-9	TRBJ2-1	ASSFRYFTYNEQF